This TCR beta chain was retrieved from a study of blood T cell repertoires in COVID-19. Generated by immunoSEQ multiplex PCR, the TCRdb table keeps only in-frame clones and is missing some. The data show some 300,000 clones, with just over 85% seen just once and around 4.6% held by the top ten. V lost 5 bases, J lost 5 bases, and 6 bases stayed unmatched. The CDR3 covers 14 residues. Germline-derived CDR1 and CDR2 are MNHEY and SVGEGT. The receptor comes from a man younger than 45 who had recovered from COVID-19. The chain carries TRBV6-2 or TRBV6-3 and TRBJ2-7; TRBD2 agrees at 10 bases. The sample comprised PBMCs or T cells enriched from blood (not recorded which). The CDR3 sequence is CASSVAGGRNEQYF. DNA for the CDR3: TGTGCCAGCAGTGTAGCGGGAGGTAGGAACGAGCAGTACTTC.